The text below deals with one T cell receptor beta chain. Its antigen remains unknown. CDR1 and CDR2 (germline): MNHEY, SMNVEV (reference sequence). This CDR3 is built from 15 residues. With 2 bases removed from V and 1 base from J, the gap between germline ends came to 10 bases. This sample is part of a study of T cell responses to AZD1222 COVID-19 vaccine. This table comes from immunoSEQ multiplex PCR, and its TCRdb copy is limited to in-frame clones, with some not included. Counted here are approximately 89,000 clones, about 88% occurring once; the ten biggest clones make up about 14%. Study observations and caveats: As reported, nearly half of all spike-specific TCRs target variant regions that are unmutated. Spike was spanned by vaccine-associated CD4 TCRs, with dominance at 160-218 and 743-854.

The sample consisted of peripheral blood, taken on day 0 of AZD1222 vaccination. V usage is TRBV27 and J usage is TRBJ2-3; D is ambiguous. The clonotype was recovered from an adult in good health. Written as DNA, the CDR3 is TGTGCCAGCAGTTTACTGGGATTGGGCACAGATACGCAGTATTTT. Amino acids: CASSLLGLGTDTQYF.